The 16 T cell receptor beta chains given below trace back to one sample, sequenced in a study of blood T cell repertoires in COVID-19. Assay used: immunoSEQ multiplex PCR; TCRdb lists only in-frame clones, some missing. Here the sample spans 80,000 to 100,000 clones, about 89% being singletons. What was sequenced was peripheral blood. Receptors originate from a man between 50 and 59 years old with acute or convalescent COVID-19.

The chain combines TRBV29-1 with TRBJ2-7; 9 bases align to TRBD1. The CDR3 is 13 amino acids. The V gene end was trimmed by 7 bases and the J gene end by 2 bases; junction bases not matched to a gene: 6. Germline lookup yields CDR1 SQVTM and CDR2 ANQGSEA. The CDR3, as DNA: TGCAGCGCAAGACAGGGGGGGACCTACGAGCAGTACTTC. Encoded protein: CSARQGGTYEQYF.

This chain links TRBV12-2 with TRBJ2-4; the DNA was not compared with TRBD2, the D call given in the table. TRBV12-2 is reported as a pseudogene. The CDR3 has 19 amino acids. CDR3 nucleotide sequence: TGTGCAAGGCCCTACCGATGGTGGCGGGAGGGCACAGCCAAAAACATTCAGTACTTC. This sequence encodes CARPYRWWREGTAKNIQYF.

The chain couples TRBV13 to TRBJ1-1; 7 nucleotides align to TRBD1. Germline V gene data show CDR1 as PRHDT and CDR2 as FYEKMQ (reference sequence). CDR3 length: 15 residues. The ends lost 6 bases at V and 1 base at J; junction bases unmatched: 8. The CDR3 nucleotides are TGTGCCAGCAGTCCTCAGACAGGGCCGAACACTGAAGCTTTCTTT. Translation: CASSPQTGPNTEAFF.

The chain recombines TRBV6-5 with TRBJ1-5; D gene uncertain. V lost 0 bases to trimming and J lost 4 bases, with 7 bases between them. There are 14 residues in the CDR3. Per the germline V gene, CDR1 is MNHEY and CDR2 is SVGAGI. The CDR3 DNA is TGTGCCAGCAGTTACTCGTATCGGAATCAGCCCCAGCATTTT. Translating gives CASSYSYRNQPQHF.

This chain joins TRBV7-2 and TRBJ2-1; weak D call: TRBD2 (7 bases). The germline V gene has CDR1 SGHTA and CDR2 FQGNSA. This CDR3 has 16 residues. Trimming removed 0 bases from V and 2 bases from J, with 11 bases in between. The CDR3 loop reads CASSLAEGGAYNEQFF. Written as DNA, the CDR3 is TGTGCCAGCAGCTTAGCTGAGGGGGGGGCCTACAATGAGCAGTTCTTC. Using reference TRBV7-2 and TRBJ2-1 for the parts outside the CDR3, the full variable domain is GAGVSQSPSNKVTEKGKDVELRCDPISGHTALYWYRQSLGQGLEFLIYFQGNSAPDKSGLPSDRFSAERTGGSVSTLTIQRTQQEDSAVYLCASSLAEGGAYNEQFFGPGTRLTVL.

The chain uses TRBV6-5 and TRBJ1-2; D call uncertain. CDR3 length: 16 residues. CDR1 and CDR2 from the germline V gene are MNHEY and SVGAGI. Deletions cut 0 bases from V and 4 bases from J, with 15 bases between. The CDR3 loop is CASSYSLAGDSYGYTF. The DNA for the CDR3 is TGTGCCAGCAGTTACTCCCTTGCAGGTGATAGCTATGGCTACACCTTC.

The CDR3 DNA reads as TGTGCCAGCAGCCCCGGGACAGGGGCGTCCTACGAGCAGTACTTC. This encodes CASSPGTGASYEQYF. This chain uses TRBV6-5 with TRBJ2-7; 10 bases match TRBD1. Losses at the gene ends were 6 bases for V and 1 base for J; bases not matched to a gene: 6. CDR1 is MNHEY and CDR2 is SVGAGI in the germline V gene. This CDR3 is 15 amino acids long.

The V and J genes are TRBV7-2 and TRBJ2-2, with TRBD2 matching 9 bases. After removal of 5 bases from V and 4 bases from J, the junction contained 8 bases not matched to a gene. The CDR3 consists of 16 residues. Germline V gene lookup returns CDR1 SGHTA and CDR2 FQGNSA. CDR3 in amino acids: CASSPRLAAGTGELFF. Here the CDR3 DNA reads TGTGCCAGCAGCCCACGACTAGCGGCGGGCACCGGGGAGCTGTTTTTT.

The chain is built from TRBV29-1 and TRBJ2-6, with a tentative D call TRBD1 (6 bases). The CDR3 runs 14 residues. In germline, CDR1 is SQVTM, CDR2 ANQGSEA. Trimming pared 4 bases from V and 0 bases from J, leaving 7 bases between. This CDR3 is CSVARGSGANVLTF. The CDR3 nucleotides are TGCAGCGTTGCCAGGGGCTCTGGGGCCAACGTCCTGACTTTC.

The V call is TRBV18, the J call TRBJ2-1; 12 bases are shared with TRBD2. The CDR3 has 16 residues. J lost 7 bases, V lost 0 bases, and 4 bases had no gene match. CDR1 and CDR2 (germline): KGHSH, LQKENI. The CDR3 coding sequence is TGTGCCAGCTCACCACCGGCACTAGCGGGAGGAAATGAGCAGTTCTTC. Translating gives CASSPPALAGGNEQFF.

This chain uses TRBV19 with TRBJ1-5; TRBD1 matches 9 bases. CDR1 is LNHDA and CDR2 is SQIVND in the germline V gene (reference sequence). The ends lost 4 bases at V and 6 bases at J; junction bases unmatched: 7. The CDR3 totals 15 residues. The CDR3 nucleotides are TGTGCCAGTAGTAGGGGGACAGGGATTTTTCAGCCCCAGCATTTT. Its protein product is CASSRGTGIFQPQHF.

The chain uses TRBV4-1 and TRBJ2-7, with 11 bases matching TRBD2. Per germline, CDR1 MGHRA and CDR2 YSYEKL. Trimming removed 3 bases from V and 7 bases from J; junction bases left unmatched: 8. The CDR3 is 15 residues long. The CDR3 loop reads CASSQLAGGPNEQYF. CDR3 in DNA: TGCGCCAGCAGCCAGTTAGCGGGAGGGCCGAATGAGCAGTACTTC.

The chain employs TRBV5-1 and TRBJ1-4; 7 positions agree with TRBD1. The CDR3 extends over 13 amino acids. CDR1 and CDR2 from the germline V gene are SGHRS and YFSETQ. The ends lost 0 bases at V and 12 bases at J; junction bases unmatched: 5. CDR3 nucleotides: TGCGCCAGCAGCTTGGGACAGGGTAGGGAACTGTTTTTT. It encodes CASSLGQGRELFF.

The genes are TRBV7-2 and TRBJ2-1, with 8 positions matching TRBD1. This CDR3 is built from 15 residues. The trim removed 0 bases at V and 3 bases at J, leaving 1 base unmatched. Germline CDR1 SGHTA, CDR2 FQGNSA. Written as DNA, the CDR3 is TGTGCCAGCAGCTTAGCGGGACAGGACTACAATGAGCAGTTCTTC. Translating gives CASSLAGQDYNEQFF.

The rearrangement uses TRBV28 and TRBJ1-2; D uncertain. The germline CDR1 and CDR2 sequences are MDHEN and SYDVKM. The CDR3 contains 12 residues. Between the trimmed V and J ends, which lost 3 bases and 8 bases, there was a span of 10 bases. The CDR3 DNA follows: TGTGCCAGCAGTTTGGAAACGAGGGGCTACACCTTC. Its translation is CASSLETRGYTF.

This chain connects TRBV29-1 to TRBJ1-2; D perhaps matches TRBD1 (5 bases). The CDR3 is made up of 16 amino acids. Trimming removed 5 bases from V and 0 bases from J, with 19 bases in between. Germline V gene lookup returns CDR1 SQVTM and CDR2 ANQGSEA. The CDR3 sequence is CSVRPGGGRANYGYTF. The DNA for the CDR3 is TGCAGCGTTCGCCCCGGGGGTGGGAGGGCTAACTATGGCTACACCTTC.